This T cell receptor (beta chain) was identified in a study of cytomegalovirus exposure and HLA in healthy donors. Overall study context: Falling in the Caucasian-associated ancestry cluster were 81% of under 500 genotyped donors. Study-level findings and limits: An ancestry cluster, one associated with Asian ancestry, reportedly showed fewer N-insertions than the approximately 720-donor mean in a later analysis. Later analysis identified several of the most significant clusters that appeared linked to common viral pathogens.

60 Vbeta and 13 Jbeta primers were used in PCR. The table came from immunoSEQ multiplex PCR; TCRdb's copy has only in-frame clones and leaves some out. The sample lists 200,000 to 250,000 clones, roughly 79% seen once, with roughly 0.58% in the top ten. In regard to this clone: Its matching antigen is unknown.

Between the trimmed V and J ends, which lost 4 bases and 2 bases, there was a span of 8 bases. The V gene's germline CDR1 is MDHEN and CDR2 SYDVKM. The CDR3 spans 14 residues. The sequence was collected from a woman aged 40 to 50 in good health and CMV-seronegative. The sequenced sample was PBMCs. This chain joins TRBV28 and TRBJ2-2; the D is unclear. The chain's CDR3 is CASSSTANTGELFF. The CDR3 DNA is TGTGCCAGCAGTTCCACAGCTAACACCGGGGAGCTGTTTTTT.